This T cell receptor (beta chain) emerged from a study of blood T cell repertoires in COVID-19. In the study overall: Whether acute or convalescent, the COVID-19 samples came from the United States, Italy and Spain. PBMCs, B-cell-depleted T cells, or T cells were the source of the cDNA or gDNA that made up the material.

CDR3 size: 12 residues. V lost 8 bases and J lost 6; bases outside the gene matches: 3. Germline CDR1 reads LNHNV; CDR2 reads YYDKDF (reference sequence). Per the authors' pipeline: The assay estimated nucleated cells by amplifying reference gene primers. The assay was immunoSEQ multiplex PCR, and TCRdb's table has in-frame clones only and misses some. That table is the source of V, J and clone size, and D and trimming were worked out from the DNA. In the table there are roughly 120,000 clones, 60% to 85% of which are singletons. Sequencing was done on a sample of peripheral blood. This chain connects TRBV15 to TRBJ2-7; 11 positions match TRBD1. This TCR was sampled from a man aged 65 to 85 with acute or convalescent COVID-19. The CDR3 coding sequence is TGTGCCACCGGACAGGGGGCGGGCGAGCAGTACTTC. Its protein product is CATGQGAGEQYF.